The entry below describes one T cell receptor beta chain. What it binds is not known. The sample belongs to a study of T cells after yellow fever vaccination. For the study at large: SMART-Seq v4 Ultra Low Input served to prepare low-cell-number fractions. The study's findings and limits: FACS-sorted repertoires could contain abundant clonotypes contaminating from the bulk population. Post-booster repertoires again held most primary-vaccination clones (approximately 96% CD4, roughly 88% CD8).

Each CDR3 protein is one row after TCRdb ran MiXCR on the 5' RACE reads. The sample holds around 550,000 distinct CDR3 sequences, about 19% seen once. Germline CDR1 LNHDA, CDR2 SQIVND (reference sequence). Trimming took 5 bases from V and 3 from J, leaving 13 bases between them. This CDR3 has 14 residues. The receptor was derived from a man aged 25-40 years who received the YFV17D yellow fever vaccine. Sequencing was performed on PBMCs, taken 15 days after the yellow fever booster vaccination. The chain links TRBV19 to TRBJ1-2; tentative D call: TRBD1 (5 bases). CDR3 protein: CASSPTGVDYGYTF. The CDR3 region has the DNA TGTGCCAGTAGTCCGACGGGGGTGGACTATGGCTACACCTTC.